This T cell receptor beta chain was observed in a study of CD8+ T cells in alopecia areata. Looking at the study overall: Once tofacitinib had been taken for 6 to 18 months, 6 months off drug followed. Severity among treated patients was scored by the percentage of scalp area affected.

The CDR3 is 15 amino acids. Germline CDR1 and CDR2: SGHTA and FQGNSA. Trimming shortened V by 3 bases and J by 7 bases, and 18 bases separated the two germline ends. Of note for this clone: Its antigen is undetermined.

Extraction and reverse transcription of RNA yielded cDNA as the sequencing template. Generated by immunoSEQ multiplex PCR, the TCRdb table keeps only in-frame clones and is missing some. The sample records 180,000 or so clones, roughly 64% being singletons. Specified treatment: oral pan-JAK inhibitor, 5-10 mg twice daily. Study-wide results and caveats: Affected lesional scalp, above all in alopecia totalis/universalis, was more clonal than normal scalp.

The V call is TRBV7-2, the J call TRBJ2-5; possibly TRBD2 for D (6 bases). The TCR comes from a human donor with alopecia areata. The sample here was CD4+ T cells sorted from blood, taken at week 24, from a patient treated with tofacitinib. CDR3 nucleotide sequence: TGTGCCAGCAGCTTGACACCACCGGGGACTGGGACCCAGTACTTC. This encodes CASSLTPPGTGTQYF.